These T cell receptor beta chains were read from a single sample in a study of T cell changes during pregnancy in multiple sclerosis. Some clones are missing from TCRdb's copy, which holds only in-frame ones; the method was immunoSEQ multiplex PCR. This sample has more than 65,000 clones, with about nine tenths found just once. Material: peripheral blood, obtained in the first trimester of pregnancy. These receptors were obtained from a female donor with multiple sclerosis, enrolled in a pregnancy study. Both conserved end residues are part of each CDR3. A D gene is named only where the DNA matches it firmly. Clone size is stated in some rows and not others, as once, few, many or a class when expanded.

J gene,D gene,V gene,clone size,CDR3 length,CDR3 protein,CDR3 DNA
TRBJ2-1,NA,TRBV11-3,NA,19,CASSPYAGRGAALYNEQFF,TGTGCCAGCAGCCCTTATGCCGGCCGGGGGGCTGCCCTATACAATGAGCAGTTCTTC
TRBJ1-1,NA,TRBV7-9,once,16,CASSLALTGANTEAFF,TGTGCCAGCAGCTTAGCTTTAACAGGAGCAAACACTGAAGCTTTCTTT
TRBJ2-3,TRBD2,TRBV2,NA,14,CASIREREEDTQYF,TGTGCCAGCATTCGAGAGCGGGAGGAAGATACGCAGTATTTT
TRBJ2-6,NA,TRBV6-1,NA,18,CASSEVGVVSSGANVLTF,TGTGCCAGCAGTGAAGTGGGCGTGGTTTCCTCTGGGGCCAACGTCCTGACTTTC
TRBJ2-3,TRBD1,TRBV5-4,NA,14,CASSSRGHQDTQYF,TGTGCCAGCAGCAGCAGGGGGCATCAAGATACGCAGTATTTT
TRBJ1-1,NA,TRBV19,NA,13,CASSQGSNTEAFF,TGTGCCAGTAGTCAGGGGAGCAACACTGAAGCTTTCTTT
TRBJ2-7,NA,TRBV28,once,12,CASSSRGVEQYF,TGTGCCAGCAGTTCCAGAGGCGTCGAGCAGTACTTC
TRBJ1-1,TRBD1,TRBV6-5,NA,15,CASSFGTGWGTEAFF,TGTGCCAGCAGTTTCGGGACAGGGTGGGGGACTGAAGCTTTCTTT
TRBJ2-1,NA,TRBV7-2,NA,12,CASRQAAEEQFF,TGTGCCAGCAGACAGGCGGCAGAGGAGCAGTTCTTC
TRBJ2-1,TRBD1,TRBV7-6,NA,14,CASSLDRAGNEQFF,TGTGCCAGCAGCCTGGACAGGGCAGGGAATGAGCAGTTCTTC
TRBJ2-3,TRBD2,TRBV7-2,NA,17,CASSFFRGGGAQDTQYF,TGTGCCAGCAGCTTTTTTCGAGGCGGGGGGGCACAAGATACGCAGTATTTT
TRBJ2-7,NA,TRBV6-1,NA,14,CASRGDTLYGEQYF,TGTGCCAGCAGAGGGGACACCCTCTATGGTGAGCAGTACTTC
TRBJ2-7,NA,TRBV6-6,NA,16,CASSPTRGESTYEQYF,TGTGCCAGCAGCCCCACCCGCGGGGAATCAACCTACGAGCAGTACTTC
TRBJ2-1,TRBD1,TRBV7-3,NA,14,CASSLEQGAGEQFF,TGTGCCAGCAGCTTAGAACAGGGGGCGGGTGAGCAGTTCTTC
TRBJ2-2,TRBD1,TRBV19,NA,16,CASPTGWVTNTGELFF,TGTGCCAGCCCGACAGGGTGGGTAACGAACACCGGGGAGCTGTTTTTT
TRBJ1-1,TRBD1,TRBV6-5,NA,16,CASSWGVGTGNTEAFF,TGTGCCAGCAGTTGGGGGGTAGGGACAGGGAACACTGAAGCTTTCTTT
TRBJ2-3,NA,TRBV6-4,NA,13,CASTILDTDTQYF,TGTGCCAGCACTATACTAGACACAGATACGCAGTATTTT
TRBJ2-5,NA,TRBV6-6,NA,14,CASSYNLRQETQYF,TGTGCCAGCAGTTACAATCTCAGGCAAGAGACCCAGTACTTC
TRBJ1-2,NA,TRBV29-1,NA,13,CSASMSGLGGYTF,TGCAGCGCGTCAATGTCAGGGTTGGGTGGCTACACCTTC
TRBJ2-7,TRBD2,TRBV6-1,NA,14,CASGGGTSYREQYF,TGTGCCAGTGGGGGAGGGACTAGCTATCGCGAGCAGTACTTC
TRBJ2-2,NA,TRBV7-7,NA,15,CASSTGLMNTGELFF,TGTGCCAGCAGTACGGGACTCATGAACACCGGGGAGCTGTTTTTT
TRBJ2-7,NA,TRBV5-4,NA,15,CASSLAGAGGSEQYF,TGTGCCAGCAGCTTGGCGGGGGCAGGGGGAAGTGAGCAGTACTTC
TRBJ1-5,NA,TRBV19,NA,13,CASRGGYNQPQHF,TGTGCCAGTAGGGGGGGTTATAATCAGCCCCAGCATTTT